This is a list of T cell receptor beta chains from one sample in a study of T cells after yellow fever vaccination. Each CDR3 protein gets one entry after TCRdb re-called the 5' RACE reads with MiXCR. Of a few hundred thousand distinct CDR3 sequences in the sample, 8.7% were seen once. Source: PBMCs, taken on the day of the first yellow fever vaccination. These TCRs come from a young man who received the YFV17D yellow fever vaccine. Both conserved end residues are trimmed from each CDR3.

J gene,V gene,CDR3 protein
TRBJ2-1,TRBV4-3,ASSQAPGTTYNEQF
TRBJ1-2,TRBV4-3,ASSQGLSPNYGYT
TRBJ2-7,TRBV5-1,ASSLARRGLDEQY
TRBJ2-2,TRBV23-1,ASSRGRAGELF
TRBJ2-4,TRBV7-2,ASSLGRGLGNIQY
TRBJ2-3,TRBV4-1,ASSHLGRRSTDTQY
TRBJ1-6,TRBV5-4,ASSRSTGGDSPLH
TRBJ1-1,TRBV5-1,ASSRDSFTEAF
TRBJ1-6,TRBV20-1,SAKKRDHNSPLH
TRBJ2-7,TRBV7-6,ASSLYSRGGSSYEQY
TRBJ2-7,TRBV3-1,ASSAWTGTEQY
TRBJ2-7,TRBV4-3,ASSQVSGNYYEQY
TRBJ2-2,TRBV10-1,ASSAGTSSTGELF
TRBJ2-3,TRBV12-3/TRBV12-4,ASSFGRGTSTDTQY
TRBJ2-3,TRBV15,ATSRGGSTDTQY
TRBJ2-5,TRBV10-3,AISEGTIGGSQETQY
TRBJ1-1,TRBV19,ASGGPMNTEAF
TRBJ1-1,TRBV5-1,ASSLPGDTEAF
TRBJ2-1,TRBV7-3,ASSQTLRGEQF
TRBJ1-4,TRBV4-3,ASSQERQKDEKLF
TRBJ2-2,TRBV7-9,ASTSTGAGELF
TRBJ1-1,TRBV4-2,ASSLTVSVNTEAF
TRBJ2-1,TRBV28,ASILPGRDEQF
TRBJ1-4,TRBV4-1,ASSPVRGEKLF
TRBJ2-3,TRBV5-4,ASGTRTGQWDTQY
TRBJ2-3,TRBV4-1,ASSQAGDTQY
TRBJ1-2,TRBV6-5,ASSSQRLGYT
TRBJ2-6,TRBV6-4,ASSDVPLSSGANVLT
TRBJ2-5,TRBV5-1,ASSGGAGGPETQY
TRBJ2-3,TRBV5-1,ASSENQQGFQDTQY
TRBJ1-6,TRBV20-1,SARWGISSPLH
TRBJ2-3,TRBV2,ATQPGRSTDTQY
TRBJ2-1,TRBV5-1,ASSLGGGPPGYEQF
TRBJ2-3,TRBV27,ASSRSSGGVSDTQY
TRBJ1-5,TRBV18,ASSSQGNRVDQPQH
TRBJ1-6,TRBV6-5,ASGPRNSPLH
TRBJ2-7,TRBV7-9,ASSLNQGMYEQY
TRBJ2-5,TRBV7-3,ASSSRGGRTETQY
TRBJ1-1,TRBV23-1,ASSLSLNRWQRELNTEAF
TRBJ2-1,TRBV7-3,ASSLTFSGATYNEQF
TRBJ2-2,TRBV11-3,ASSPRTGSTGELF
TRBJ1-1,TRBV19,ASRKTGPMNTEAF
TRBJ2-1,TRBV7-2,ASSLEPARGHNEQF
TRBJ1-1,TRBV12-3/TRBV12-4,ASSLGTEAF
TRBJ2-5,TRBV7-6,ASSLGGSRQETQY
TRBJ2-3,TRBV11-2,ASSFEGTFTDTQY
TRBJ2-3,TRBV12-3/TRBV12-4,ASSPPPGDGADTQY
TRBJ2-5,TRBV6-6,AGSLGTPETQY